This T cell receptor (beta chain) was sequenced during a study of OX40 agonist ivuxolimab in advanced cancers. Regarding the study in general: Ivuxolimab was an agonistic, fully human IgG2 monoclonal antibody directed against OX40 (CD134), a costimulatory receptor. Intravenous ivuxolimab was administered to patients every 2 weeks at six dose levels: 0.01, 0.1, 0.3, 1.5, 3 and 10 mg/kg. The point of sequencing TCRbeta in the periphery was to test whether ivuxolimab changed TCR sequence diversity and drove clonal T-cell expansion. Prior anti-PD-1, anti-PD-L1 or anti-CTLA-4 therapy was permitted, and 40% of dose-escalation patients had received checkpoint inhibitors. Three dose-escalation patients achieved partial responses, one with hepatocellular carcinoma and two with cutaneous melanoma. The paper reports the monotherapy dose-escalation portion (N of about 54 patients) of the phase I ivuxolimab trial. Of the 50 to 55 dose-escalation patients, hepatocellular carcinoma was present in 19, melanoma in roughly 15, renal cell carcinoma in 9 and head and neck cancer in 9. The dose-escalation cohort was roughly 80% male with a mean age of roughly 62 years, ranging from roughly 20 to 80.

CDR1 and CDR2 are drawn from the germline V gene (reference sequence): WNHNN, SYGVQD. The CDR3 contains 14 residues, cysteine and phenylalanine counted. The retained sequence is limited to the CDR3, 42 bases, with the frame set at the first base. V loses 5 bases, J loses 0 bases, and the germline ends lie 8 bases apart. Genomic DNA was extracted from sorted cells for sequencing of the TCRbeta CDR3 region. The immunoSEQ Assay was used for sequencing of TCRbeta CDR3 regions. The table comes from immuneACCESS by way of TCRdb, which keeps in-frame sequences with V and J called. Part of the clones is missing from these tables; in studies checked, under half for an unresolved V gene and the rest for unknown reasons. This sample gives more than 10,000 clones in total; 79% of them show up just once. The ten largest clones capture over 30% of the sample. In regard to this clone: Its antigen target is currently unknown. Per-nucleotide qualities are absent, and no much larger clonotype sits a single base away.

The full study reports these points: Low levels of normalized T-cell clonal expansion were also seen in some patients who did not respond. In the 0.1-3.0 mg/kg groups, partial responders had among the lowest normalized peripheral clonal expansion, particularly in CD8+ T cells. The antigen specificity of the clonally expanded peripheral T cells was not determined. Clonal expansion of both CD4+ and CD8+ blood T cells was observed from baseline to week 6 at doses 0.1 to 3.0 mg/kg. After ivuxolimab, CD8+ T cells had more expanded clones than CD4+ T cells on average.

The trial excluded patients who had a history of autoimmune disease or who were on systemic immunosuppression. In every dose cohort, peripheral blood was drawn for TCR sequencing at baseline, cycle 4 day 1, and cycle 7 day 1. The samples were drawn from a first-in-human, open-label, multicenter phase I dose-escalation trial of ivuxolimab. The trial enrolled adults with locally advanced or metastatic head and neck squamous cell, hepatocellular, melanoma or renal cell carcinoma. Before TCR sequencing, CD4+ and CD8+ T cells were separately sorted from peripheral blood. This receptor was identified in an adult with an advanced solid tumor such as melanoma, head and neck, liver or kidney cancer. Sequences were derived from CD4+ or CD8+ T cells sorted from blood, sampled in a trial of the OX40 agonist ivuxolimab. The chain links TRBV10-1 with TRBJ2-1; the D region possibly corresponds to TRBD2 (6 bases align). CDR3 sequence: CASSPGSSYNEQFF. The sequenced DNA is TGCGCCAGCAGTCCCGGGAGCTCCTACAATGAGCAGTTCTTC.